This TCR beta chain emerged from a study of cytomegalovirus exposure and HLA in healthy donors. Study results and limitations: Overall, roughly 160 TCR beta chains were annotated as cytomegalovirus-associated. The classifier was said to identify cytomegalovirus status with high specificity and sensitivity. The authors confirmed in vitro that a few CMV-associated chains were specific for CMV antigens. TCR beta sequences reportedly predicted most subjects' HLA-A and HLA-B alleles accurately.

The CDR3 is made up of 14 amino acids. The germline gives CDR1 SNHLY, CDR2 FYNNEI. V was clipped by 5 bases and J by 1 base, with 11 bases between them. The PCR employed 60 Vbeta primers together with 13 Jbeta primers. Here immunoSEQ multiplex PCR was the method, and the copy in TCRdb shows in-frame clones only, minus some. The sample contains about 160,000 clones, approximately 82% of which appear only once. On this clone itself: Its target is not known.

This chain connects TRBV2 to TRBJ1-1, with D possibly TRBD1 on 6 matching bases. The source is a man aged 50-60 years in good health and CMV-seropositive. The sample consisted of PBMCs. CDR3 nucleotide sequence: TGTGCCAGCAGTTGGGGAGGGGGGAACACTGAAGCTTTCTTT. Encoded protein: CASSWGGGNTEAFF.